One sample yielded the 6 T cell receptor beta chains listed below, sequenced in a study of blood T cells in healthy people across ages (dated by TCRdb to between 2014 and 2016). The library was prepared using 5' RACE. Sequencing took place on an Illumina HiSeq 2500. A second PCR of roughly 7 to 11 cycles was run with a J-beta primer mix and a sample-barcoded 5' primer. The public sequencing data were trimmed at Q25 with fastp and processed into clonotypes with MiXCR by TCRdb, which kept only in-frame beta chains. Rows with one shared CDR3 protein collapse into an entry with the most common genes and DNA. This sample comprises 650,000 to 800,000 distinct CDR3 sequences, roughly 44% of them detected only once. Roughly 18% of the sample lies in the top ten. Sequencing was done on a sample of blood. The receptors derive from a man aged 55 to 70 in good health.

The gene calls are TRBV5-6 and TRBJ2-7; D may be TRBD2 (5 bases). Per germline, CDR1 SGHDT and CDR2 YYEEEE. Trimming removed 2 bases from V and 3 bases from J, with 15 bases in between. The CDR3 runs to 15 residues. CDR3 residues: CASSFLTERVYEQYF. DNA of the CDR3: TGTGCCAGCAGCTTCCTGACGGAGAGGGTCTACGAGCAGTACTTC.

This clonotype was detected only a few times. This chain joins TRBV27 and TRBJ1-5; D gene uncertain. Germline V gene sequence: CDR1 MNHEY, CDR2 SMNVEV (reference sequence). This CDR3 comprises 17 residues. The V gene lost 5 bases and the J gene lost 4 bases, with 21 bases spanning the gap. This CDR3 reads CASSARATLGTNQPQHF. CDR3 in DNA: TGTGCCAGCAGTGCCCGGGCTACACTGGGCACTAATCAGCCCCAGCATTTT.

To note about this clonotype: The germline gene is not matched at one end of the junction; a read error may be the cause. V is TRBV7-3 and J is TRBJ2-5, with a possible D match to TRBD2 (6 bases). The J call may be faulty, since TRBJ2-7 better matches the DNA end. This CDR3 has 13 residues. Looked up from germline, CDR1 is SGHTA and CDR2 is FQGTGA. The CDR3 here is CTSSPRRGDEQYF. CDR3 in DNA: TGTACCAGCAGCCCGCGCCGCGGGGACGAGCAGTACTTC.

V is TRBV11-1 and J is TRBJ2-7; D not certain. This CDR3 region has 14 residues. The germline V gene encodes CDR1 SGHAT and CDR2 FQDESV (reference sequence). V was shortened by 3 bases and J by 3 bases, with 12 bases between the two germline ends. CDR3 in amino acids: CASSLGKGNYEQYF. Written as DNA, the CDR3 is TGTGCCAGCAGCTTGGGCAAGGGCAACTACGAGCAGTACTTC.

The chain has TRBV4-1 and TRBJ2-3; D gene unclear. The CDR3 runs to 17 residues. V lost 1 base, J lost 3 bases, and 17 bases lay in between. Germline CDR1 and CDR2: MGHRA and YSYEKL. The CDR3 is CASSQAPLHLGTDTQYF. DNA of the CDR3: TGCGCCAGCAGCCAAGCTCCCCTACACCTGGGGACAGATACGCAGTATTTT.

The chain joins TRBV30 to TRBJ2-5; either TRBD1 or TRBD2 may fit D (7 bases each). V lost 2 bases and J lost 4, with 17 bases in between. The CDR3 totals 15 residues. Germline V gene sequence: CDR1 GTSNPN, CDR2 SVGIG (reference sequence). The CDR3 loop reads CAWSRGGGLGETQYF. CDR3 nucleotides: TGTGCCTGGAGTCGGGGAGGGGGCTTAGGAGAGACCCAGTACTTC.